This T cell receptor beta chain stems from a study of vaccination effects on CD4 cells after COVID-19 (dated 2022 in TCRdb). Study-wide context: Each participant received two doses of an mRNA SARS-CoV-2 vaccine, either BNT162b2 or mRNA-1273. Altogether, nine to ten COVID-19 convalescent patients and several SARS-CoV-2-naive healthy vaccine recipients made up the full study. In both COVID-19 convalescent patients and infection-naive vaccine recipients, the study compared SARS-CoV-2 spike-specific CD4+ TCR repertoires from before mRNA vaccination with those from after it. The Oncomine TCR Beta short-read assay on an Illumina iSeq 100 was used to sequence cultures from other donors in the study.

To prepare the library, the immunoSEQ multiplex PCR assay was applied. DNA from the CD4+ T cells that had been cultured and isolated underwent TCR beta CDR3 sequencing. As for how the authors treated the data: Non-productive TCR sequences were discarded, and reads were trimmed to the CDR3 region, with only CDR3s of 7 or more amino acids retained. The MANAFEST web app was used to identify antigen-specific clonotypes by comparing expansion in peptide wells with expansion in reference cultures. Positive clones required FDR<0.05 expansion versus reference and all other wells, odds ratio above 5, and frequency above 0.1% in two replicate wells. Clonotypes significantly expanded in SARS-CoV-2 spike wells and in at least one common cold coronavirus spike condition were defined as cross-reactive. CDR3 similarity was assessed by Levenshtein distance with the stringdist R package, and unrooted trees were built with ape in R 3.6.1. The immuneACCESS repertoire file appears here via TCRdb, limited to in-frame rearrangements. These files lack a portion of the clones; in checked studies, under half of the deficit traces to unresolved V genes, and the cause of the others is not known. From that table come the V and J calls and clone size; the DNA was used to work out D and trimming. The sample includes 52,000 or so clones, with under 70% observed a single time. The biggest ten clones account for approximately 16% of the sample.

The ViraFEST assay stimulated PBMC with viral peptide pools and then used TCR sequencing to identify antigen-specific CD4+ T cell clonotypes by expansion. After around eleven days of culture, CD4+ T cells were isolated with the EasySep CD4+ T cell isolation kit. Healthy vaccine recipients had no prior SARS-CoV-2 infection, confirmed by negative nucleocapsid antibodies before and after vaccination. Over 1.5 million PBMC per well were cultured with 9 to 10 ug/ml peptides in IMDM containing roughly 5% human AB serum, roughly 10 IU/ml IL-2 and gentamicin. On days 3 and 7, half of the culture medium was replaced with fresh IL-2-containing medium. Unless otherwise noted, each peptide stimulation condition was cultured in triplicate wells. PBMC were separated from whole blood using Ficoll-Paque Plus gradient centrifugation and were then either cryopreserved at -140C or used fresh. Overlapping peptide pools spanned the spike proteins of SARS-CoV-2 and the common cold coronaviruses HCoV-NL63, HCoV-OC43 and HCoV-229E. The QIAamp micro DNA kit was used to extract genomic DNA from the cultured CD4+ T cells.

The CDR3 sequence holds 13 residues, the cysteine and phenylalanine included. CDR3 DNA is the only sequence kept; it has 39 bases, read in frame from the first base. The junction carries 12 bases between V and J, which are trimmed by 5 bases and 7 bases respectively. Reading the germline V gene (reference sequence) gives CDR1 GTSNPN and CDR2 SVGIG. This clone came up a few times. The antigen this receptor binds is unknown. Base qualities are not recorded, but no much larger clone differs from it by a single base. Broader findings and caveats from the paper: Limitations of the study were the small number of convalescent patients and the absence of early post-infection timepoints. Marked clonal contraction was observed in both infection-induced and vaccine-induced clones at late post-vaccination timepoints, consistent with waning T cell responses. In healthy vaccine recipients, vaccine-induced clones were almost all SARS-CoV-2 mono-reactive, with only 1 of 255 cross-reactive with common cold coronaviruses.

This sample comprised CD4+ T cells from PBMCs cultured with SARS-CoV-2 spike peptides, obtained before COVID-19 vaccination. Read against the paper, the sample's cell subset or site label means: SARS-CoV-2 spike overlapping peptide pool stimulation. This clonotype was sampled from a human donor who received a COVID-19 vaccine. The chain joins TRBV30 to TRBJ1-6; TRBD1 is possibly the D segment (5 matching bases). The sequenced DNA is TGTGCCTGGGAGGGGAGGTGGAATTCACCCCTCCACTTT. Its coded protein is CAWEGRWNSPLHF.